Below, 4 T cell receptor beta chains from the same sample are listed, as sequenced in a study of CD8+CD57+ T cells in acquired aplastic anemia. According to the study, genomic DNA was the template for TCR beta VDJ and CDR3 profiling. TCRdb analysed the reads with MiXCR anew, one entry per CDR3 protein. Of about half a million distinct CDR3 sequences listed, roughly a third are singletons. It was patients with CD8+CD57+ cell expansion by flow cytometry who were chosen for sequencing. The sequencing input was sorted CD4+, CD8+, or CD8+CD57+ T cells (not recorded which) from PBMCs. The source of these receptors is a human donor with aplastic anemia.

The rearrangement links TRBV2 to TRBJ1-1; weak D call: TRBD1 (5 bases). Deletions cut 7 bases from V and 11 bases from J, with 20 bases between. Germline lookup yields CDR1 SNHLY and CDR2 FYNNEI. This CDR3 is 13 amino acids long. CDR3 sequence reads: CASKRPSSGLAFF. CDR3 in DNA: TGTGCCAGCAAGCGTCCCTCGTCAGGGTTGGCTTTCTTT.

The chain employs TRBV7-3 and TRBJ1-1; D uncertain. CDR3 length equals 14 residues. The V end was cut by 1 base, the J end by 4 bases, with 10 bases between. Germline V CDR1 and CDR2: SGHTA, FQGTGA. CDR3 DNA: TGTGCCAGCAGCTTAAGGGGTTCGGGCACTGAAGCTTTCTTT. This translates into CASSLRGSGTEAFF.

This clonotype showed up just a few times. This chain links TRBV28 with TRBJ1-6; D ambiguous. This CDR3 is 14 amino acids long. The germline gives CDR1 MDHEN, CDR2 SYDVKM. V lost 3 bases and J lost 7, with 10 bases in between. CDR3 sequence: CASSFQAGNSPLHF. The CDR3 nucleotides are TGTGCCAGCAGTTTTCAAGCGGGAAATTCACCCCTCCACTTT. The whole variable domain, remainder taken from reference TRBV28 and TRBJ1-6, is DVKVTQSSRYLVKRTGEKVFLECVQDMDHENMFWYRQDPGLGLRLIYFSYDVKMKEKGDIPEGYSVSREKKERFSLILESASTNQTSMYLCASSFQAGNSPLHFGNGTRLTVT.

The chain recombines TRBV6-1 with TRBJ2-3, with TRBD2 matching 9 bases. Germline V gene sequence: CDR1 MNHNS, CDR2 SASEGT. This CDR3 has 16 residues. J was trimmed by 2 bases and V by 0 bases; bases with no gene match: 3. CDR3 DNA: TGTGCCAGCAGTGAAGCGATAGCGGGAGACACAGATACGCAGTATTTT. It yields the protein CASSEAIAGDTDTQYF.